Each of the 18 T cell receptor beta chains below was sequenced from the same sample in a study of shared clonotypes between healthy human individuals. Clones were read by immunoSEQ multiplex PCR, and TCRdb kept only the in-frame ones, dropping some. The data contain more than 2 million clones, 85% to 95% of them singletons. The sequenced sample was naive CD4+ T cells sorted from blood. The subset was: CD45RA+ positively selected. All receptors come from a man between 18 and 35 years old in good health.

The chain is built from TRBV2 and TRBJ1-5, with 10 bases matching TRBD1. The length of the CDR3 is 16 residues. J lost 6 bases, V lost 5 bases, and 10 bases had no gene match. Germline V gene data show CDR1 as SNHLY and CDR2 as FYNNEI. CDR3 DNA: TGTGCCAGCAGTTTGGGACGACAGGGGGCGGTTCAGCCCCAGCATTTT. Protein: CASSLGRQGAVQPQHF.

In regard to this clone: Within the sample, other DNA sequences also encode this same CDR3. The chain couples TRBV29-1 to TRBJ1-1, with D uncertain. Germline values: CDR1 SQVTM, CDR2 ANQGSEA. The V end lost 4 bases, the J end lost 4 bases, and 4 bases lay between the germline ends. The CDR3 spans 10 residues. The CDR3 DNA reads as TGCAGCGTTGGTAGCACTGAAGCTTTCTTT. Its translation is CSVGSTEAFF.

The V and J genes are TRBV5-1 and TRBJ2-5, with 8 bases that match TRBD1. Trimming cost V 8 bases and J 2 bases; bases outside gene matches: 8. The CDR3 covers 14 residues. From germline, CDR1 is SGHRS and CDR2 YFSETQ. The CDR3: CASGKRDRQETQYF. CDR3 nucleotides: TGCGCCAGTGGGAAACGGGACAGGCAAGAGACCCAGTACTTC.

This chain connects TRBV5-3 to TRBJ2-7, with D perhaps TRBD2 (5 bases). TRBV5-3 is placed among ORFs of uncertain function. Trimming stripped 3 bases from V and 0 bases from J, with 16 bases between. The CDR3 length is 16 residues. DNA of the CDR3: TGTGCCAGAAGCTGGGCTGGGGAGCGGAACTCCTACGAGCAGTACTTC. Its protein is CARSWAGERNSYEQYF.

The gene calls are TRBV9 and TRBJ2-1; 7 bases agree with TRBD1. Germline assignment: CDR1 SGDLS and CDR2 YYNGEE. J was trimmed by 7 bases and V by 4 bases; bases with no gene match: 5. This CDR3 is built from 13 residues. The CDR3 is CASSPPQGNEQFF. CDR3 in DNA: TGTGCCAGCAGCCCCCCACAGGGGAATGAGCAGTTCTTC. Full variable domain (missing parts from reference TRBV9 and TRBJ2-1): DSGVTQTPKHLITATGQRVTLRCSPRSGDLSVYWYQQSLDQGLQFLIQYYNGEERAKGNILERFSAQQFPDLHSELNLSSLELGDSALYFCASSPPQGNEQFFGPGTRLTVL.

The chain is built from TRBV28 and TRBJ2-1; D is possibly TRBD2 (7 bases). Germline V gene sequence: CDR1 MDHEN, CDR2 SYDVKM. The CDR3 has 15 residues. V shed 3 bases and J shed 6 bases, with 15 bases lying between them. The DNA for the CDR3 is TGTGCCAGCAGTTTTGGGGGGGCACTCGGCAATGAGCAGTTCTTC. Translated, it gives CASSFGGALGNEQFF.

As for this clone: The sample has other DNA sequences that encode this CDR3 too. The genes are TRBV29-1 and TRBJ1-1; unclear D gene. V was cut by 2 bases and J by 2 bases, with 6 bases left in between. CDR3 size: 12 residues. Germline lookup yields CDR1 SQVTM and CDR2 ANQGSEA. CDR3 bases: TGCAGCGTTGAACGAGGAAACACTGAAGCTTTCTTT. It translates to CSVERGNTEAFF.

The rearrangement links TRBV27 to TRBJ1-4; D not resolved. Trimming shortened V by 2 bases and J by 8 bases, and 12 bases separated the two germline ends. The germline gives CDR1 MNHEY, CDR2 SMNVEV (reference sequence). This CDR3 comprises 14 residues. DNA of the CDR3: TGTGCCAGCAGTTTACAGCGGGTGCCGGAAAAACTGTTTTTT. Its translation: CASSLQRVPEKLFF. Together with reference TRBV27 and TRBJ1-4, the CDR3 gives the full variable domain: EAQVTQNPRYLITVTGKKLTVTCSQNMNHEYMSWYRQDPGLGLRQIYYSMNVEVTDKGDVPEGYKVSRKEKRNFPLILESPSPNQTSLYFCASSLQRVPEKLFFGSGTQLSVL.

The chain has TRBV6-1 and TRBJ2-7; D is perhaps TRBD1 (6 bases). CDR3 length: 14 residues. Trimming pared 5 bases from V and 6 bases from J, leaving 17 bases between. Germline CDR1 MNHNS, CDR2 SASEGT. CDR3: CASSPNDRMGEQYF. DNA of the CDR3: TGTGCCAGCAGTCCTAACGACAGGATGGGCGAGCAGTACTTC.

The chain employs TRBV18 and TRBJ2-5; D is unresolved. The length of the CDR3 is 14 residues. V dropped 4 bases and J dropped 1 base, with 10 bases sitting between them. Germline-derived CDR1 and CDR2 are KGHSH and LQKENI. Here the CDR3 reads CASSLSGAQETQYF. CDR3 bases: TGTGCCAGCTCACTTAGTGGTGCCCAAGAGACCCAGTACTTC.

The rearrangement uses TRBV5-1 and TRBJ2-1, with D possibly matching TRBD1 (6 bases). V was pared by 1 base and J by 8 bases, with 10 bases between. Per germline, CDR1 SGHRS and CDR2 YFSETQ. The CDR3 extends over 13 amino acids. The DNA for the CDR3 is TGCGCCAGCAGCTTGAATCAGGGGTATGAGCAGTTCTTC. This codes for CASSLNQGYEQFF.

V gene TRBV7-9 combines with J gene TRBJ1-4; D perhaps matches TRBD1 (6 bases). The germline gives CDR1 SEHNR, CDR2 FQNEAQ (reference sequence). The V end lost 3 bases, the J end lost 3 bases, and 11 bases lay between the germline ends. The CDR3 has 15 amino acids. CDR3 sequence reads: CASSFRGHANEKLFF. As DNA, the CDR3 is TGTGCCAGCAGCTTTCGGGGGCATGCTAATGAAAAACTGTTTTTT.

The chain combines TRBV2 with TRBJ2-7; 12 bases fit TRBD1. The CDR3 extends over 14 amino acids. With V trimmed by 7 bases and J by 4 bases, 5 bases remained unmatched. Germline V gene sequence: CDR1 SNHLY, CDR2 FYNNEI. The CDR3 is CASTRGQGAYEQYF. The CDR3 DNA is TGTGCCAGCACGAGGGGACAGGGGGCGTACGAGCAGTACTTC. The full variable domain, completed using reference TRBV2 and TRBJ2-7, is EPEVTQTPSHQVTQMGQEVILRCVPISNHLYFYWYRQILGQKVEFLVSFYNNEISEKSEIFDDQFSVERPDGSNFTLKIRSTKLEDSAMYFCASTRGQGAYEQYFGPGTRLTVT.

CDR3 nucleotide sequence: TGTGCCAGCGCAAGGGACAGTGCATCTGGAAACACCATATATTTT. Translation: CASARDSASGNTIYF. The chain is built from TRBV7-2 and TRBJ1-3; 7 bases fit TRBD1. Germline values: CDR1 SGHTA, CDR2 FQGNSA. V gave up 8 bases and J gave up 1 base; unmatched junction bases: 8. The CDR3 consists of 15 residues.

V usage is TRBV6-5 and J usage is TRBJ1-1; maybe TRBD1 (6 bases). V was pared by 3 bases and J by 1 base, with 9 bases between. The germline V gene encodes CDR1 MNHEY and CDR2 SVGAGI. CDR3 length: 14 amino acids. The CDR3 sequence: CASSYWGQNTEAFF. The CDR3 DNA follows: TGTGCCAGCAGTTATTGGGGACAGAACACTGAAGCTTTCTTT.

The V and J genes are TRBV5-4 and TRBJ1-6, with 9 positions matching TRBD1. V trimming: 2 bases; J trimming: 9 bases; junction bases outside the gene matches: 6. CDR3 length: 15 amino acids. Germline CDR1 reads SGHNT; CDR2 reads YYREEE (reference sequence). The CDR3 nucleotides read TGTGCCAGCAGCTTACAGGGGGCGGGAGGTTCACCCCTCCACTTT. Residues: CASSLQGAGGSPLHF.

The rearrangement uses TRBV19 and TRBJ2-1; D might be TRBD1 (5 bases). V was clipped by 1 base and J by 3 bases, with 10 bases between them. The germline gives CDR1 LNHDA, CDR2 SQIVND (reference sequence). The CDR3 length is 15 residues. In DNA, the CDR3 is TGTGCCAGTAGTATAGCCGGCGACAGCTACAATGAGCAGTTCTTC. Protein sequence: CASSIAGDSYNEQFF.

A note on this clone: The same CDR3 can be traced to other DNA sequences in this sample. In nucleotides, the CDR3 is TGCGCCAGCAGCTTGGCCGATTCCACAGATACGCAGTATTTT. Translation gives CASSLADSTDTQYF. The V gene is TRBV5-1, the J gene TRBJ2-3; D uncertain. CDR1 SGHRS and CDR2 YFSETQ come from the germline V gene. Trimming pared 0 bases from V and 2 bases from J, leaving 7 bases between. The CDR3 runs to 14 residues.